This T cell receptor (beta chain) is drawn from a study of Graves' ophthalmopathy and Graves' hyperthyroidism. General observations from the study: The model's ophthalmopathy progression predictions had about 71% sensitivity and about 72% specificity.

This clonotype showed up many times. Its cognate antigen is unknown. Using RNA transcripts, the TCR beta CDR3 regions were amplified. The first round was an RT-PCR with HTBI primers, and the second round was a multiplex PCR. TCRdb re-called the multiplex PCR reads with MiXCR, one entry per CDR3 protein. The sample has approximately 210,000 distinct CDR3 sequences; around a fifth are singletons. Diagnosis relied on clinical symptoms, serum thyroxine, TRAb, thyroid ultrasound and orbital computed tomography. The starting material, more than 8 ml of fresh peripheral blood, provided the PBMCs. This CDR3 spans 14 amino acids. V gave up 3 bases and J gave up 6 bases; unmatched junction bases: 8.

This chain connects TRBV12-3 or TRBV12-4 to TRBJ2-7, with TRBD2 identical over 7 bases. The sample taken for sequencing was peripheral blood. This clonotype was sampled from a woman between 50 and 59 years old with Graves' ophthalmopathy. DNA of the CDR3: TGTGCCAGCAGTTTTGGCGGGAGAGGGAGCGAGCAGTACTTC. This sequence encodes CASSFGGRGSEQYF.